This entry concerns a single T cell receptor (beta chain). This clone has just one count. Its target antigen remains unknown. Within one base of it there is no much larger clone, and no base qualities were kept. In the paper's terms, the time point label means: baseline before oral tofacitinib. Lesional scalp punch biopsies and peripheral blood were collected from alopecia areata patients. After PBMCs were isolated by density centrifugation and stained for CD3, CD4 and CD8, a FACSAria was used to sort CD4+ and CD8+ T cells. This entry is derived from a study of CD8+ T cells in alopecia areata listed by TCRdb under 2018. Describing the broader study: Treated patients were enrolled in an open-label pilot trial of oral tofacitinib at 5 to 10 mg twice daily for moderate-to-severe alopecia areata. High-throughput TCRbeta sequencing was used to examine T cell clonal expansion in alopecia areata in both the C3H/HeJ mouse model and human patients. Clonality in the scalp was compared among normal scalp (n=4), patchy alopecia areata scalp (n=8), and alopecia totalis/universalis scalp (n=8). RNA came from the PAXgene miRNA kit for fixed scalp, the miRNeasy kit for PBMCs, and the RNeasy kit for mouse skin. immunoSEQ multiplex PCR using 35 Vbeta forward primers and 13 Jbeta reverse primers was used to amplify TCRbeta CDR3 regions. On the human side, TCRbeta sequencing was run on scalp tissue and on sorted CD4+ and CD8+ peripheral blood T cells from healthy controls and from alopecia areata patients with either patchy or totalis/universalis disease. Patients stayed on tofacitinib for 6 to 18 months and then had 6 months of follow-up off drug so that delayed response and recurrence could be assessed. Biopsies were taken from tofacitinib-treated patients at baseline and at 4 and 24 weeks of treatment, and a later scalp biopsy was taken in several of the tofacitinib-treated patients. Summary of the overall study and its limitations: Scalp TCR repertoire analysis is complicated because resident alphabeta T cells in normal human skin are also sequenced, whereas mouse skin is dominated by gammadelta T cells. Compared with normal scalp, lesional scalp, particularly in alopecia totalis/universalis, had higher clonality and more expanded CD8+ clones, which suggests antigenic drive. Shared TCR sequences between patients were less evident than in mice, which may be partly attributable to HLA diversity in the patient population.

According to the germline V gene, CDR1 reads SGHRS and CDR2 reads YFSETQ. Cut back by 5 bases and 8 bases, the V and J ends lie 17 bases apart. The CDR3 numbers 15 residues from cysteine through phenylalanine. Kept here is only the CDR3 DNA, which spans 45 bases and is read in frame from base 1. The library came from the immunoSEQ multiplex PCR assay. RNA was extracted from all samples and reverse transcribed into cDNA, which served as template for TCR sequencing. SuperScript III was used to make first-strand cDNA, primed with a 2:1 mix of oligo-dT and random hexamers. A synthetic immune receptor repertoire was used to assess amplification bias, and residual bias was removed computationally. The paper's processing steps were these. Raw reads were preprocessed to remove errors, and CDR3 was defined by IMGT conventions from the conserved cysteine to phenylalanine. Clonality was calculated as 1 minus Shannon entropy normalized by log2 of the number of productive unique TCRs. CD4 or CD8 identity of scalp clones was inferred by cross-referencing scalp TCRbeta sequences with sorted blood CD4 and CD8 repertoires. In TCRdb, the immuneACCESS table is reduced to in-frame sequences with V and J assigned. These tables do not hold every clone; where another copy was compared, an unresolved V gene accounts for under half, and the others remain unexplained. Clonal size and the V and J genes are those of that table, whereas D and trimming came from the DNA. The sample table contains hundreds of thousands of clones; only one count was recorded for about two thirds of them. Approximately 1.2% of the sample rests with the top ten.

The specimen was CD4+ T cells sorted from blood, collected at week 0. The rearranged segments are TRBV5-1 and TRBJ1-6; a confident D gene designation cannot be given. The receptor was isolated from a human donor with alopecia areata. The CDR3 corresponds to CASSYDWTSDSPLHF. The DNA sequence is given as TGCGCCAGCAGTTATGACTGGACCTCGGATTCACCCCTCCACTTT. The variable domain in full, with residues beyond the CDR3 obtained from the reference TRBV5-1 and TRBJ1-6 genes, is KAGVTQTPRYLIKTRGQQVTLSCSPISGHRSVSWYQQTPGQGLQFLFEYFSETQRNKGNFPGRFSGRQFSNSRSEMNVSTLELGDSALYLCASSYDWTSDSPLHFGNGTRLTVT.